These 23 T cell receptor beta chains originate from one sample sequenced in a study of blood T cell repertoires in COVID-19. Libraries were prepared by immunoSEQ multiplex PCR; TCRdb keeps only in-frame clonotypes and omits some of them. The sample records approximately 180,000 clones, 87% being singletons. Sample: peripheral blood. Receptors originate from a woman aged 50 to 65 with acute or convalescent COVID-19.

V is TRBV6-2 or TRBV6-3 and J is TRBJ1-2; D gene uncertain. CDR3 length: 12 amino acids. Germline V gene data show CDR1 as MNHEY and CDR2 as SVGEGT. Deletions cut 1 base from V and 7 bases from J, with 7 bases between. In DNA, the CDR3 is TGTGCCAGCAGTTACTTACATTTTGGCTACACCTTC. Protein product: CASSYLHFGYTF.

This chain joins TRBV9 and TRBJ2-2; 11 bases agree with TRBD1. Germline V gives CDR1 SGDLS, CDR2 YYNGEE. CDR3 length: 15 amino acids. Trimming cost V 1 base and J 6 bases; bases outside gene matches: 2. As DNA, the CDR3 is TGTGCCAGCAGCGTAAGGACAGGGGGCCCCGGGGAGCTGTTTTTT. It encodes CASSVRTGGPGELFF.

The J gene is TRBJ2-3, the V gene TRBV3-1 (or the pseudogene TRBV3-2), with D perhaps TRBD2 (5 bases). The CDR3 spans 15 residues. The germline V and J ends were trimmed by 0 bases and 4 bases, with 11 bases remaining between them. From germline, CDR1 is LGHDT and CDR2 YNNKEL (reference sequence). The CDR3 reads CASSQDGGRADTQYF. CDR3 DNA: TGTGCCAGCAGCCAAGATGGAGGCCGAGCAGATACGCAGTATTTT.

This rearrangement joins TRBV16 to TRBJ2-6; possibly TRBD1 for D (5 bases). The V and J ends lost 9 bases and 0 bases respectively, with 15 bases between them. The germline gives CDR1 KGHSY, CDR2 FQNENV. This CDR3 spans 16 amino acids. CDR3 bases: TGTGCCAGTTTAATTAGGGGAACCTCTGGGGCCAACGTCCTGACTTTC. This translates into CASLIRGTSGANVLTF.

V is TRBV27 and J is TRBJ2-3; 13 bases map to TRBD2. V shed 6 bases and J 1 base; nucleotides not matched to a gene: 19. CDR1 MNHEY and CDR2 SMNVEV come from the germline V gene (reference sequence). This CDR3 has 21 residues. CDR3 coding DNA: TGTGCCAGCAGCCGGACCGGGACTAGCGGGATGGGTGGGTTTGGCACAGATACGCAGTATTTT. It codes for CASSRTGTSGMGGFGTDTQYF.

This clone was detected a few times. This chain links TRBV7-9 with TRBJ2-2; 8 nucleotides line up with TRBD1. With V trimmed by 4 bases and J by 5 bases, 6 bases remained unmatched. CDR1 is SEHNR and CDR2 is FQNEAQ in the germline V gene (reference sequence). The CDR3 extends over 15 amino acids. CDR3 bases: TGTGCCAGCAGCTCGCAGGGGGCTGAGACCGGGGAGCTGTTTTTT. It yields the protein CASSSQGAETGELFF.

V gene TRBV10-3 combines with J gene TRBJ2-6; D might be TRBD1 (5 bases). Germline-derived CDR1 and CDR2 are ENHRY and SYGVKD. Trimming took 5 bases from V and 2 from J, leaving 10 bases between them. The CDR3 runs to 15 residues. CDR3 region: CAISTGSPGANVLTF. CDR3 nucleotide sequence: TGTGCCATCAGTACAGGTTCCCCTGGGGCCAACGTCCTGACTTTC.

The rearrangement joins TRBV3-1 (or the pseudogene TRBV3-2) to TRBJ1-1, with unresolved D. The germline gives CDR1 LGHDT, CDR2 YNNKEL (reference sequence). CDR3 size: 14 residues. Trimming removed 0 bases at V and 4 bases at J, with 9 bases between. CDR3 sequence reads: CASSQDLRSTEAFF. The CDR3 coding sequence is TGTGCCAGCAGCCAAGATTTGCGGAGCACTGAAGCTTTCTTT.

This clone came up a few times. V and J are TRBV7-2 and TRBJ1-2, with D perhaps TRBD1 (5 bases). CDR1 SGHTA and CDR2 FQGNSA come from the germline V gene. The CDR3 covers 15 residues. Trimming took off 3 bases at V and 7 bases at J, with 18 bases between the two ends. CDR3 sequence: CASSLGGFRGGGYTF. As DNA, the CDR3 is TGTGCCAGCAGCTTGGGGGGTTTTCGGGGTGGTGGCTACACCTTC. Complete variable domain (other parts from reference TRBV7-2 and TRBJ1-2): GAGVSQSPSNKVTEKGKDVELRCDPISGHTALYWYRQSLGQGLEFLIYFQGNSAPDKSGLPSDRFSAERTGGSVSTLTIQRTQQEDSAVYLCASSLGGFRGGGYTFGSGTRLTVV.

The chain couples TRBV2 to TRBJ2-1; TRBD1 matches at 11 bases. The CDR3 extends over 14 amino acids. V lost 6 bases, J lost 8 bases, and 6 bases stayed unmatched. CDR1 is SNHLY and CDR2 is FYNNEI in the germline V gene. The CDR3 region has the DNA TGTGCCAGCAGCCGGGACAGGGGGTCCTATGAGCAGTTCTTC. Its translation: CASSRDRGSYEQFF.

This clone was seen more than once but under ten times. V gene TRBV28 combines with J gene TRBJ1-1; 11 bases are shared with TRBD1. The CDR3 consists of 15 residues. J was trimmed by 5 bases and V by 5 bases; bases with no gene match: 7. Germline lookup yields CDR1 MDHEN and CDR2 SYDVKM. CDR3 in DNA: TGTGCCAGCAGTGTTAGGACAGGGGGCCATACTGAAGCTTTCTTT. Translating it yields CASSVRTGGHTEAFF.

This clone turned up a few times. The genes are TRBV7-8 and TRBJ1-4, with 9 bases that match TRBD1. V shed 11 bases and J 5 bases; nucleotides not matched to a gene: 12. Germline-derived CDR1 and CDR2 are SGHVS and FQNEAQ. The CDR3 extends over 15 amino acids. The CDR3 spells CAVKQGANRNEKLFF. The CDR3 DNA follows: TGTGCCGTTAAACAGGGGGCGAATCGGAATGAAAAACTGTTTTTT.

The chain's CDR3 is CASSSNSGGLFTGELFF. Here the CDR3 DNA reads TGTGCCAGCAGCTCCAATTCGGGGGGGCTTTTCACCGGGGAGCTGTTTTTT. The rearrangement joins TRBV7-2 to TRBJ2-2, with 8 positions matching TRBD2. V was pared by 4 bases and J by 4 bases, with 11 bases of the junction left unmatched. The CDR3 is 17 amino acids. Germline CDR1 is SGHTA and CDR2 is FQGNSA.

The chain links TRBV19 to TRBJ2-5; 9 bases line up with TRBD2. V lost 6 bases to trimming and J lost 5 bases; unmatched junction nucleotides: 4. The germline V gene encodes CDR1 LNHDA and CDR2 SQIVND (reference sequence). The CDR3 length is 13 residues. CDR3 DNA: TGTGCCAGTAGCGTAGCGGGGGCGGAGACCCAGTACTTC. It is translated as CASSVAGAETQYF.

The chain recombines TRBV30 with TRBJ2-7; 8 positions agree with TRBD2. This CDR3 spans 14 amino acids. Germline trimming cut 2 bases from V and 0 bases from J; bases unmatched to any gene: 3. CDR1 GTSNPN and CDR2 SVGIG come from the germline V gene (reference sequence). CDR3 DNA sequence: TGTGCCTGGAGTTTAGCGGGAAGCTCCTACGAGCAGTACTTC. It specifies CAWSLAGSSYEQYF.

CDR3 loop: CATSGPLQVDTQYF. CDR3 bases: TGTGCCACCAGTGGGCCCCTGCAGGTAGATACGCAGTATTTT. V gene TRBV24-1 combines with J gene TRBJ2-3; no reliable D call. Germline V CDR1 and CDR2: KGHDR, SFDVKD. This CDR3 has 14 residues. V shed 5 bases and J shed 5 bases, with 13 bases lying between them.

The chain couples TRBV5-1 to TRBJ1-2; D is possibly TRBD1 (6 bases). V dropped 4 bases and J dropped 4 bases, with 26 bases sitting between them. Germline lookup yields CDR1 SGHRS and CDR2 YFSETQ. The CDR3 covers 18 residues. The CDR3: CASSERQARTTPGYGYTF. The CDR3 DNA reads as TGCGCCAGCAGCGAAAGACAGGCCCGCACAACCCCTGGCTATGGCTACACCTTC.

The gene calls are TRBV4-1 and TRBJ1-2; D is possibly TRBD1 (6 bases). The germline V gene encodes CDR1 MGHRA and CDR2 YSYEKL. V shed 3 bases and J shed 4 bases, with 12 bases lying between them. The CDR3 has 14 residues. The DNA of the CDR3 is TGCGCCAGCAGCCAGCCAGGGGACATCTATGGCTACACCTTC. Residues: CASSQPGDIYGYTF.

J is TRBJ2-2 and V is TRBV15, with D perhaps matching TRBD2 (5 bases). CDR1 and CDR2 (germline): LNHNV, YYDKDF (reference sequence). Trimming took off 0 bases at V and 7 bases at J, with 12 bases between the two ends. The CDR3 length is 15 residues. The CDR3 region is CATSRDSASFGELFF. The CDR3 coding sequence is TGTGCCACCAGCAGAGATTCGGCTAGCTTCGGGGAGCTGTTTTTT.

V gene TRBV3-1 (or the pseudogene TRBV3-2) combines with J gene TRBJ2-3; TRBD1 might be the D (5 bases). V was pared by 4 bases and J by 3 bases, with 14 bases between. CDR1 LGHDT and CDR2 YNNKEL come from the germline V gene (reference sequence). The length of the CDR3 is 15 residues. CDR3 residues: CASSRRVGRTDTQYF. The DNA of the CDR3 is TGTGCCAGCAGCCGCAGGGTTGGTAGGACAGATACGCAGTATTTT.

The gene calls are TRBV18 and TRBJ2-7, with 11 bases matching TRBD1. Trimming at V came to 5 bases and at J to 6 bases, leaving 9 bases not matched to a gene. The CDR3 loop spans 15 amino acids. The germline V gene has CDR1 KGHSH and CDR2 LQKENI. The CDR3 sequence: CASSSRTGGDGEQYF. The CDR3 coding sequence is TGTGCCAGCTCATCCCGGACAGGGGGCGATGGCGAGCAGTACTTC. Combining the CDR3 with reference TRBV18 and TRBJ2-7 gives the whole variable domain NAGVMQNPRHLVRRRGQEARLRCSPMKGHSHVYWYRQLPEEGLKFMVYLQKENIIDESGMPKERFSAEFPKEGPSILRIQQVVRGDSAAYFCASSSRTGGDGEQYFGPGTRLTVT.

V and J are TRBV7-9 and TRBJ2-1; tentative D call: TRBD2 (5 bases). Trimming removed 5 bases at V and 15 bases at J, with 14 bases between. The CDR3 consists of 11 residues. CDR1 is SEHNR and CDR2 is FQNEAQ in the germline V gene (reference sequence). This CDR3 is CASSKEVWGFF. The CDR3 DNA reads as TGTGCCAGCAGCAAGGAGGTTTGGGGGTTCTTC.

This clone was seen only once. The chain carries TRBV7-2 and TRBJ2-1; D remains ambiguous. The length of the CDR3 is 16 residues. Per the germline V gene, CDR1 is SGHTA and CDR2 is FQGNSA. Trimming stripped 3 bases from V and 3 bases from J, with 15 bases between. The CDR3 here is CASSLVGPSVYNEQFF. The CDR3 DNA is TGTGCCAGCAGCTTGGTGGGCCCCTCGGTCTACAATGAGCAGTTCTTC. Together with reference TRBV7-2 and TRBJ2-1, the CDR3 gives the full variable domain: GAGVSQSPSNKVTEKGKDVELRCDPISGHTALYWYRQSLGQGLEFLIYFQGNSAPDKSGLPSDRFSAERTGGSVSTLTIQRTQQEDSAVYLCASSLVGPSVYNEQFFGPGTRLTVL.